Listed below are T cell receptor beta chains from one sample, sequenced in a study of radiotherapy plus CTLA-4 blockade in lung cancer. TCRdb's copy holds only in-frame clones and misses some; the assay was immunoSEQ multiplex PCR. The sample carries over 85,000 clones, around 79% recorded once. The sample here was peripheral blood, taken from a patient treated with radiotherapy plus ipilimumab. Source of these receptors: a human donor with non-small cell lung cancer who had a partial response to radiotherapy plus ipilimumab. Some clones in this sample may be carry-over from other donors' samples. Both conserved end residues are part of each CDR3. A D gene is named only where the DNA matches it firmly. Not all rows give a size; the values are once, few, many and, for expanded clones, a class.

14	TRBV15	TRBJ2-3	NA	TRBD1	CATLRQGEADTQYF	TGTGCCACCCTACGACAGGGCGAAGCAGATACGCAGTATTTT
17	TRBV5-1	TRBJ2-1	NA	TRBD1	CASSSGTGGGNSNEQFF	TGCGCCAGCAGCTCCGGGACAGGGGGCGGAAACTCCAACGAGCAGTTCTTC
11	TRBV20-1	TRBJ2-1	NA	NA	CSARESNEQFF	TGCAGTGCTCGGGAATCGAATGAGCAGTTCTTC
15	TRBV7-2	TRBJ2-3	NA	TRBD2	CASSPQRGGTDTQYF	TGTGCCAGCAGCCCCCAGCGGGGGGGCACAGATACGCAGTATTTT
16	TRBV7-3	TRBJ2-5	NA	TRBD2	CASSTSGRAGQETQYF	TGTGCCAGCAGCACTAGCGGGAGGGCGGGCCAAGAGACCCAGTACTTC
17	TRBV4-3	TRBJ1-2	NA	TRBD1	CASSQVGTGIEVDGYTF	TGCGCCAGCAGCCAAGTGGGGACAGGGATAGAAGTAGATGGCTACACCTTC
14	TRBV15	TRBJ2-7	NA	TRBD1	CATSRRQGLYEQYF	TGTGCCACCAGCAGACGACAGGGCCTCTACGAGCAGTACTTC
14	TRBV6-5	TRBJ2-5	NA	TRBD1	CASSYTGQEETQYF	TGTGCCAGCAGTTACACGGGACAGGAAGAGACCCAGTACTTC
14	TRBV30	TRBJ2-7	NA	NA	CAWSQLSETYEQYF	TGTGCCTGGAGTCAACTTAGCGAGACCTACGAGCAGTACTTC
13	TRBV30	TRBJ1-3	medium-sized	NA	CACFRGPRTTIYF	TGTGCCTGTTTTCGAGGCCCGCGAACCACCATATATTTT
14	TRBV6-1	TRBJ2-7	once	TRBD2	CASSISGPSYEQYF	TGTGCCAGCAGCATTAGCGGGCCCTCCTACGAGCAGTACTTC
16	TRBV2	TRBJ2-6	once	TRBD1	CASKKDRGTGANVLTF	TGTGCCAGCAAAAAAGACAGGGGCACTGGGGCCAACGTCCTGACTTTC
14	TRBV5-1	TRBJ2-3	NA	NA	CASSPGHFTDTQYF	TGCGCCAGCAGCCCGGGACACTTCACAGATACGCAGTATTTT
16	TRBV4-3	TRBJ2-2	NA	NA	CASSQSPTAGLRELFF	TGCGCCAGCAGCCAAAGTCCTACGGCAGGCCTCAGGGAGCTGTTTTTT
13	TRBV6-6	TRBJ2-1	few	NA	CASSFRVLSEQFF	TGTGCCAGCAGTTTCAGGGTTCTCAGTGAGCAGTTCTTC
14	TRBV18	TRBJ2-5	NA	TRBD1	CASSAGTGEETQYF	TGTGCCAGCTCAGCCGGGACAGGGGAAGAGACCCAGTACTTC
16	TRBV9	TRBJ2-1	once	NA	CASSPRPGSSYNEQFF	TGTGCCAGCAGCCCAAGGCCCGGGAGCTCCTACAATGAGCAGTTCTTC
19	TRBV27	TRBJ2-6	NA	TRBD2	CASSSPSLAGAPGANVLTF	TGTGCCAGCAGTTCACCCTCACTAGCGGGAGCACCTGGGGCCAACGTCCTGACTTTC
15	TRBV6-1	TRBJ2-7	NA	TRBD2	CASTLYTSGSYEQYF	TGTGCCAGCACCCTATACACTAGCGGCTCCTACGAGCAGTACTTC
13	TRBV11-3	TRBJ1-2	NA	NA	CASSQTGNYGYTF	TGTGCCAGCAGCCAGACAGGAAACTATGGCTACACCTTC
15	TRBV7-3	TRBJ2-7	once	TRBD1	CASSSSRQGGNEQYF	TGTGCCAGCAGCTCTTCTAGACAGGGCGGTAACGAGCAGTACTTC
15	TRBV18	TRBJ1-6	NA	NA	CASSRFSAGDSPLHF	TGTGCCAGCTCACGGTTTTCGGCAGGCGATTCACCCCTCCACTTT
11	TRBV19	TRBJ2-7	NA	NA	CASSTGVEQYF	TGTGCCAGTAGTACAGGGGTCGAGCAGTACTTC
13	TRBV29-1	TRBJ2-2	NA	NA	CSVGQQNTGELFF	TGCAGCGTTGGACAGCAGAACACCGGGGAGCTGTTTTTT
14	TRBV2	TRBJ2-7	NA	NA	CASSEEGLGGGQYF	TGTGCCAGCAGTGAAGAAGGACTAGGGGGTGGGCAGTACTTC
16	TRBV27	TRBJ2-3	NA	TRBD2	CASSLYRRGGRDTQYF	TGTGCCAGCAGTTTATACAGGCGGGGGGGCCGAGATACGCAGTATTTT
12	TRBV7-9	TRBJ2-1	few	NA	CASSAESNPSIF	TGTGCCAGCAGCGCCGAGTCCAATCCTAGTATCTTC
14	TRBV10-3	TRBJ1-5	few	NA	CAVSDSGSYQPQHF	TGTGCCGTTTCTGACTCCGGGAGCTATCAGCCCCAGCATTTT
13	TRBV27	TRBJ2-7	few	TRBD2	CASSSGTIYEQYF	TGTGCCAGCTCTAGCGGGACGATCTACGAGCAGTACTTC
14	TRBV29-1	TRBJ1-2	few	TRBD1	CSVELSGTGFGYTF	TGCAGCGTTGAGTTATCCGGGACAGGGTTCGGCTACACCTTC
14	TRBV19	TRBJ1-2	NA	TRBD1	CASSFATGAPGYTF	TGTGCCAGTAGTTTCGCGACAGGGGCCCCGGGCTACACCTTC
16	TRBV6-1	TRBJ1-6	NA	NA	CASSEDRVSYNSPLHF	TGTGCCAGCAGTGAAGATCGGGTCTCCTATAATTCACCCCTCCACTTT
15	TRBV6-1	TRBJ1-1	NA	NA	CASSEIPGTRFVAFF	TGTGCCAGCAGTGAAATCCCAGGAACACGGTTTGTAGCTTTCTTT
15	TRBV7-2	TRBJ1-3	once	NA	CASSLADFRRSTIYF	TGTGCCAGCAGCTTAGCCGACTTCCGCAGAAGCACCATATATTTT
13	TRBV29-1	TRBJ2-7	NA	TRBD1	CSVWDSRSYEQYF	TGCAGCGTGTGGGACAGTCGGTCCTACGAGCAGTACTTC
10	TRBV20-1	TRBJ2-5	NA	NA	CSARAETQYF	TGCAGTGCTAGGGCTGAGACCCAGTACTTC
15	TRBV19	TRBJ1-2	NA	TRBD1	CASSTPDRPSYGYTF	TGTGCCAGTAGTACCCCGGACAGGCCGAGCTATGGCTACACCTTC
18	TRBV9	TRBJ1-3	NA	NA	CASSIGPAGDSYGNTIYF	TGTGCCAGCAGCATAGGCCCCGCCGGTGACAGTTACGGAAACACCATATATTTT
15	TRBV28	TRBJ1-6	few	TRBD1	CASYQTGERSSPLHF	TGTGCCAGCTATCAAACAGGGGAAAGGAGCTCACCCCTCCACTTT
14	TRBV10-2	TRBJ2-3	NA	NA	CASSESYSSDTQYF	TGCGCCAGCAGTGAGTCCTACTCGTCAGATACGCAGTATTTT
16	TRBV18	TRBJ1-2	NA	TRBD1	CASSPPGQDYNYGYTF	TGTGCCAGCTCACCCCCCGGACAGGATTATAACTATGGCTACACCTTC
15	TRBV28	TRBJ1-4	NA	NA	CASSFQSGMNEKLFF	TGTGCCAGCAGTTTCCAGTCAGGGATGAATGAAAAACTGTTTTTT
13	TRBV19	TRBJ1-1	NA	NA	CASSRSRDREAFF	TGTGCCAGTAGCCGCAGCCGCGACAGAGAAGCTTTCTTT
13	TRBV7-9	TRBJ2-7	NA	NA	CASSLAWLSEQYF	TGTGCCAGCAGCTTAGCTTGGCTGTCAGAGCAGTACTTC
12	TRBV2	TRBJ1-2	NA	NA	CATTGEDYGYTF	TGTGCCACCACGGGGGAGGACTATGGCTACACCTTC
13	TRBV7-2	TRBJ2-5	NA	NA	CASSLQGSWEQYF	TGTGCCAGCAGCTTACAGGGGTCTTGGGAGCAGTACTTC
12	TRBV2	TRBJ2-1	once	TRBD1	CASRTGGTEQFF	TGTGCCAGCAGGACAGGGGGTACTGAGCAGTTCTTC
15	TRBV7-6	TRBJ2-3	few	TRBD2	CASSPSGGGLDTQYF	TGTGCCAGCAGCCCTAGCGGGGGGGGGTTGGATACGCAGTATTTT
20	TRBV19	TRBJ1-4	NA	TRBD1	CASSIDDTHEQGDVIEKLFF	TGTGCCAGTAGTATAGATGACACTCATGAACAGGGGGATGTGATTGAAAAACTGTTTTTT
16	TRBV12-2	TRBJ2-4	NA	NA	CASRPLDRGRGNIQYF	TGTGCAAGTCGCCCCCTAGACAGGGGCCGGGGGAACATTCAGTACTTC
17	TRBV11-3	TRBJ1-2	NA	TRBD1	CASSLDGQVFANYGYTF	TGTGCCAGCAGCTTGGATGGACAGGTTTTTGCTAACTATGGCTACACCTTC
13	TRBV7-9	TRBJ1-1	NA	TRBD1	CASTDRGSTEAFF	TGTGCCAGCACCGACAGGGGGAGCACTGAAGCTTTCTTT
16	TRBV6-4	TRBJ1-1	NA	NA	CASSLGAGVGLSEAFF	TGTGCCAGCAGCCTGGGGGCAGGGGTAGGTTTGTCTGAAGCTTTCTTT
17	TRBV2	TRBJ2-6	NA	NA	CASSEREGVAGANVLTF	TGTGCCAGCAGTGAAAGAGAGGGCGTGGCTGGGGCCAACGTCCTGACTTTC